Listed below are T cell receptor beta chains from one sample, sequenced in a study of blood T cell repertoires in COVID-19. Profiled with immunoSEQ multiplex PCR; TCRdb holds only in-frame clones, not every one. The sample lists more than 65,000 clones; roughly 84% were seen once. Source material: peripheral blood. All receptors derive from a man aged 45 to 65 with acute or convalescent COVID-19. The CDR3 runs from the conserved cysteine through the conserved F or W. A D gene is named only where the DNA matches it firmly. A row's size may be missing; if present it is once, few, many or a size class.

d_gene | abundance | j_gene | v_gene | CDR3aa | CDR3nt
TRBD1 | - | TRBJ1-5 | TRBV18 | CASSGTGAIKGQHF | TGTGCCAGCAGCGGGACAGGGGCAATCAAGGGTCAGCATTTT
- | - | TRBJ1-5 | TRBV3-1/TRBV3-2 | CASSQDNGDGQPQHF | TGTGCCAGCAGCCAAGATAACGGGGATGGCCAGCCCCAGCATTTT
- | - | TRBJ1-2 | TRBV4-2 | CASSQERQGRTF | TGTGCCAGCAGCCAAGAACGGCAGGGAAGGACCTTC
- | - | TRBJ1-2 | TRBV5-1 | CASSYGTGNGYTF | TGCGCCAGCAGCTATGGCACAGGGAATGGCTACACCTTC
TRBD1 | - | TRBJ2-2 | TRBV10-3 | CAIRPVTGGTGELFF | TGTGCCATCAGGCCCGTCACAGGGGGAACCGGGGAGCTGTTTTTT
TRBD2 | - | TRBJ2-7 | TRBV4-2 | CASSQATGGNEQYF | TGTGCCAGCAGCCAGGCTACGGGGGGGAACGAGCAGTACTTC
TRBD1 | - | TRBJ1-2 | TRBV19 | CASTGEHRGRPDYGYTF | TGTGCCAGTACGGGTGAACACAGGGGGCGCCCCGACTATGGCTACACCTTC
- | - | TRBJ2-7 | TRBV11-2 | CASSLRDTPYEQYF | TGTGCCAGCAGCTTAAGGGACACCCCCTACGAGCAGTACTTC
TRBD1 | few | TRBJ2-1 | TRBV2 | CASSSTGTGVNEQFF | TGTGCCAGCAGTTCCACCGGGACAGGGGTCAATGAGCAGTTCTTC
TRBD1 | once | TRBJ2-7 | TRBV18 | CASSLRDRSEQYF | TGTGCCAGCTCACTACGGGACAGGTCCGAGCAGTACTTC
- | - | TRBJ1-2 | TRBV9 | CASSASFRRDGYTF | TGTGCCAGCAGCGCAAGCTTCAGGCGGGATGGCTACACCTTC
- | - | TRBJ1-2 | TRBV27 | CASSLSSGVGYGYTF | TGTGCCAGCAGTTTATCGTCAGGGGTCGGCTATGGCTACACCTTC
- | - | TRBJ1-4 | TRBV7-2 | CASSGRGVGEKLFF | TGTGCCAGCAGCGGCAGGGGAGTAGGGGAAAAACTGTTTTTT
- | - | TRBJ2-1 | TRBV24-1 | CATSDTPRAGLYNEQFF | TGTGCCACCAGTGACACCCCACGGGCGGGATTGTACAATGAGCAGTTCTTC
- | - | TRBJ1-5 | TRBV28 | CASSLSGRDQPQHF | TGTGCCAGCAGTTTATCAGGGCGCGATCAGCCCCAGCATTTT
- | - | TRBJ1-3 | TRBV7-2 | CASSFSGDSGNTIYF | TGTGCCAGCAGCTTCTCCGGGGACTCTGGAAACACCATATATTTT
- | once | TRBJ1-3 | TRBV12-3/TRBV12-4 | CASRSSGNTIYF | TGTGCCAGCCGGAGCTCTGGAAACACCATATATTTT
- | - | TRBJ2-1 | TRBV5-4 | CASSLGGPNEQFF | TGTGCCAGCAGCTTGGGGGGGCCGAATGAGCAGTTCTTC
TRBD2 | few | TRBJ2-1 | TRBV3-1/TRBV3-2 | CASSQGVASGRNYEQFF | TGTGCCAGCAGCCAAGGTGTGGCTAGCGGGAGGAATTATGAGCAGTTCTTC
- | - | TRBJ1-1 | TRBV12-3/TRBV12-4 | CASSLAWVTEAFF | TGTGCCAGCAGCCTAGCGTGGGTCACTGAAGCTTTCTTT
- | - | TRBJ2-3 | TRBV9 | CASSVNGQPEADTQYF | TGTGCCAGCAGCGTAAACGGACAGCCAGAGGCAGATACGCAGTATTTT
- | - | TRBJ1-6 | TRBV3-1/TRBV3-2 | CASSRLTADNSPLHF | TGTGCCAGCAGCCGACTGACTGCGGATAATTCACCCCTCCACTTT
TRBD2 | - | TRBJ2-1 | TRBV6-6 | CASILGLAGASEQFF | TGTGCCAGCATCTTGGGGCTAGCGGGAGCCAGTGAGCAGTTCTTC
TRBD2 | - | TRBJ2-1 | TRBV4-1 | CASSQEGGTSWNEQFF | TGCGCCAGCAGCCAAGAGGGGGGGACTAGTTGGAATGAGCAGTTCTTC
- | - | TRBJ2-3 | TRBV19 | CASSSGLGPGMDTQYF | TGTGCCAGTAGTTCGGGCTTGGGTCCGGGGATGGATACGCAGTATTTT
- | - | TRBJ2-7 | TRBV27 | CASSKRGQTYEQYF | TGTGCCAGCAGTAAGAGAGGACAGACCTACGAGCAGTACTTC
TRBD1 | - | TRBJ1-2 | TRBV6-1 | CASSEEGASYGYTF | TGTGCCAGCAGTGAGGAGGGGGCAAGCTATGGCTACACCTTC
- | once | TRBJ2-3 | TRBV24-1 | CATGGIAQSTDTQYF | TGTGCCACCGGGGGGATAGCGCAGAGCACAGATACGCAGTATTTT
TRBD2 | once | TRBJ2-1 | TRBV3-1/TRBV3-2 | CASSQAPSGPSSYNEQFF | TGTGCCAGCAGCCAGGCCCCTAGCGGGCCCTCCTCCTACAATGAGCAGTTCTTC
- | - | TRBJ1-2 | TRBV3-1/TRBV3-2 | CASSQESSGRRPNYGYTF | TGTGCCAGCAGCCAAGAATCAAGCGGCAGGCGCCCTAACTATGGCTACACCTTC
TRBD2 | - | TRBJ2-1 | TRBV3-1/TRBV3-2 | CASSQLAGVSNEQFF | TGTGCCAGCAGCCAACTAGCGGGAGTTAGCAATGAGCAGTTCTTC
- | - | TRBJ2-5 | TRBV7-9 | CASSFAVETQYF | TGTGCCAGCAGCTTCGCGGTGGAGACCCAGTACTTC
TRBD1 | - | TRBJ1-4 | TRBV5-4 | CASSWGTGHEKLFF | TGTGCCAGCAGCTGGGGGACAGGGCATGAAAAACTGTTTTTT
TRBD2 | - | TRBJ2-3 | TRBV15 | CATSRDRASGGATTDTQYF | TGTGCCACCAGCAGAGATCGGGCTAGCGGGGGGGCGACGACAGATACGCAGTATTTT
TRBD1 | once | TRBJ2-7 | TRBV28 | CATGWTGVDEQYF | TGTGCCACCGGCTGGACAGGAGTGGACGAGCAGTACTTC
TRBD2 | - | TRBJ2-2 | TRBV27 | CASSRLAGELFF | TGTGCCAGCAGCCGACTAGCGGGAGAGCTGTTTTTT
- | - | TRBJ1-4 | TRBV30 | CAWSVPGLSEKLFF | TGTGCCTGGAGTGTCCCGGGATTAAGCGAAAAACTGTTTTTT
- | - | TRBJ1-2 | TRBV28 | CASSLGSYGYTF | TGTGCCAGCAGTTTAGGGAGCTATGGCTACACCTTC
- | - | TRBJ1-1 | TRBV19 | CASLYKQGSTEAFF | TGTGCCAGTTTGTACAAGCAAGGGAGCACTGAAGCTTTCTTT
TRBD1 | - | TRBJ2-7 | TRBV30 | CAWSVVGQEAF | TGTGCCTGGAGTGTAGTCGGACAGGAGGCCTTC
TRBD2 | - | TRBJ2-5 | TRBV7-2 | CASSLLGGGTQYF | TGTGCCAGCAGCTTGCTTGGGGGGGGGACCCAGTACTTC
TRBD1 | - | TRBJ1-5 | TRBV28 | CASRTGGSNQPQHF | TGTGCCAGCAGGACAGGGGGTAGCAATCAGCCCCAGCATTTT
- | - | TRBJ2-7 | TRBV11-3 | CASSLVDYYEQYF | TGTGCCAGCAGCTTAGTTGACTACTACGAGCAGTACTTC
TRBD2 | - | TRBJ2-1 | TRBV12-5 | CASGAGSKRGEQFF | TGTGCTAGTGGAGCGGGTTCGAAGCGGGGTGAGCAGTTCTTC
- | - | TRBJ2-1 | TRBV7-3 | CASSQGLSSYNEQFF | TGTGCCAGCAGCCAGGGTCTCAGCTCCTACAATGAGCAGTTCTTC
TRBD1 | - | TRBJ2-3 | TRBV7-3 | CASSSGQGRIDTQYF | TGTGCCAGCAGCTCGGGACAGGGTAGAATAGATACGCAGTATTTT
- | - | TRBJ2-1 | TRBV7-9 | CASSLAGSQGNEQFF | TGTGCCAGCAGCTTAGCGGGGTCCCAGGGCAATGAGCAGTTCTTC
TRBD1 | - | TRBJ2-2 | TRBV7-9 | CASSLGGQTLNTGELFF | TGTGCCAGCAGCTTAGGGGGACAGACCTTGAACACCGGGGAGCTGTTTTTT
TRBD1 | once | TRBJ2-7 | TRBV5-1 | CASRSDRVYPYEQYF | TGCGCCAGCAGATCCGACAGGGTCTATCCCTACGAGCAGTACTTC
- | - | TRBJ1-4 | TRBV7-9 | CASSTGATNEKLFF | TGTGCCAGCAGCACAGGCGCAACTAATGAAAAACTGTTTTTT
TRBD2 | - | TRBJ2-5 | TRBV9 | CASSPGLAGQETQYF | TGTGCCAGCAGCCCGGGACTAGCGGGGCAAGAGACCCAGTACTTC
- | - | TRBJ2-7 | TRBV12-3/TRBV12-4 | CASSSPGWNEQHF | TGTGCCAGCAGTTCCCCGGGATGGAACGAGCAGCACTTC
- | - | TRBJ1-2 | TRBV3-1/TRBV3-2 | CASSQEFGRSTGGYTF | TGTGCCAGCAGCCAAGAGTTCGGGAGGAGTACTGGTGGCTACACCTTC
- | - | TRBJ2-5 | TRBV2 | CASSGAGARQETQYF | TGTGCCAGCAGTGGGGCAGGGGCGCGCCAAGAGACCCAGTACTTC
- | few | TRBJ1-2 | TRBV7-2 | CASSLTPTGNYGYTF | TGTGCCAGCAGCTTAACCCCGACGGGTAACTATGGCTACACCTTC
- | - | TRBJ2-2 | TRBV5-1 | CASRAGTYQTGELFF | TGCGCCAGCAGGGCCGGGACATATCAGACCGGGGAGCTGTTTTTT
- | medium-sized | TRBJ2-3 | TRBV19 | CASTTGEGTDTQYF | TGTGCCAGTACGACAGGGGAGGGTACAGATACGCAGTATTTT
- | - | TRBJ2-3 | TRBV7-2 | CASSYGLNTDTQYF | TGTGCCAGCAGCTACGGACTGAACACAGATACGCAGTATTTT